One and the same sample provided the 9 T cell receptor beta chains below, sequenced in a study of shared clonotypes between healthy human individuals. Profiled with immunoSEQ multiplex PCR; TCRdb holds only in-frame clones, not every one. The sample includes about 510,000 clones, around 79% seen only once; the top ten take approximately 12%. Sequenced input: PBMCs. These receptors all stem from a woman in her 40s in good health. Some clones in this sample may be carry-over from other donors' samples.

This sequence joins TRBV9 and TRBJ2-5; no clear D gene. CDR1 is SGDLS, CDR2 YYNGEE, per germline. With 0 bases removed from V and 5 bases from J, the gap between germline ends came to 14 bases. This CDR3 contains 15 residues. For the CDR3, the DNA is TGTGCCAGCAGCGTAGGGAGAGGATCCAGCGAGACCCAGTACTTC. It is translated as CASSVGRGSSETQYF.

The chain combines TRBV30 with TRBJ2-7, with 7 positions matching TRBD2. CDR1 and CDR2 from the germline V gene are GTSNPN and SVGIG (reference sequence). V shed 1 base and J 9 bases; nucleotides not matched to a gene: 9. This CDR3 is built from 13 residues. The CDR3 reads CAWSAHSGEGQYF. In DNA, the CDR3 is TGTGCCTGGAGTGCGCACAGCGGGGAGGGGCAGTACTTC.

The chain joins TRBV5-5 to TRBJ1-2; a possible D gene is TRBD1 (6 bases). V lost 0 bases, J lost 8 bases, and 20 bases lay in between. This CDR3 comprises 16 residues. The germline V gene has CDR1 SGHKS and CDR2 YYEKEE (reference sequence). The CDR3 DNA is TGTGCCAGCAGCTTGGCCCCTCGGGGGGCCCGGGGAGGCTACACCTTC. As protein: CASSLAPRGARGGYTF. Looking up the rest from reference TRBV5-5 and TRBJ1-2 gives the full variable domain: DAGVTQSPTHLIKTRGQQVTLRCSPISGHKSVSWYQQVLGQGPQFIFQYYEKEERGRGNFPDRFSARQFPNYSSELNVNALLLGDSALYLCASSLAPRGARGGYTFGSGTRLTVV.

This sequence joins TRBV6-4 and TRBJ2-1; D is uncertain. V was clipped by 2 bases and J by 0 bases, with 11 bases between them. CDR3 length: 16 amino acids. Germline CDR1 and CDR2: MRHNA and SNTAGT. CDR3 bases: TGTGCCAGCAGTGACGAAGCTGCGAGCTCCTACAATGAGCAGTTCTTC. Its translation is CASSDEAASSYNEQFF.

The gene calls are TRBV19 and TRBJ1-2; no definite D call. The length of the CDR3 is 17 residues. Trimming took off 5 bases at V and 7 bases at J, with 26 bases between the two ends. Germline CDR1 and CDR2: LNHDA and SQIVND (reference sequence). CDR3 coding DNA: TGTGCCAGTAGTCGCGATCAGGCCCTCGTCGCTAAGGGTGGCTACACCTTC. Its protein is CASSRDQALVAKGGYTF.

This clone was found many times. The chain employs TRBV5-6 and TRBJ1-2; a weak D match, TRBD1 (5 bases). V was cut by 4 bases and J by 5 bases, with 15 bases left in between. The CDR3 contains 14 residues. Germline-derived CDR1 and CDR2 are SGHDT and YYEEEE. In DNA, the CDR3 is TGTGCCAGCAGCCTCAGCGGGACGGATTATGGCTACACCTTC. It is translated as CASSLSGTDYGYTF.

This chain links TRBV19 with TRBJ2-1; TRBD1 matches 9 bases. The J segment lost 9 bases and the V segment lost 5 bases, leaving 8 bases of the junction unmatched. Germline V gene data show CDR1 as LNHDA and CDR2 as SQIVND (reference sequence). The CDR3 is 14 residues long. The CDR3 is CASSPGTGRGEQFF. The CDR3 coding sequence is TGTGCCAGTAGTCCCGGGACAGGGAGGGGTGAGCAGTTCTTC.

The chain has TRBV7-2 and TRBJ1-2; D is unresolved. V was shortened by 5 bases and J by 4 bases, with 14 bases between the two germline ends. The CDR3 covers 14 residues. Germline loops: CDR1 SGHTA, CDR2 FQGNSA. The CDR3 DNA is TGTGCCAGCAGCCCACCCGGGATTATCTATGGCTACACCTTC. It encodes CASSPPGIIYGYTF.

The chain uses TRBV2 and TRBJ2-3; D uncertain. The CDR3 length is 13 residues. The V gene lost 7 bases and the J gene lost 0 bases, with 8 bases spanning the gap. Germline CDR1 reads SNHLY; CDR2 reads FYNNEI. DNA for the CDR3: TGTGCCAGCAAATTGGACAGCACAGATACGCAGTATTTT. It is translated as CASKLDSTDTQYF.